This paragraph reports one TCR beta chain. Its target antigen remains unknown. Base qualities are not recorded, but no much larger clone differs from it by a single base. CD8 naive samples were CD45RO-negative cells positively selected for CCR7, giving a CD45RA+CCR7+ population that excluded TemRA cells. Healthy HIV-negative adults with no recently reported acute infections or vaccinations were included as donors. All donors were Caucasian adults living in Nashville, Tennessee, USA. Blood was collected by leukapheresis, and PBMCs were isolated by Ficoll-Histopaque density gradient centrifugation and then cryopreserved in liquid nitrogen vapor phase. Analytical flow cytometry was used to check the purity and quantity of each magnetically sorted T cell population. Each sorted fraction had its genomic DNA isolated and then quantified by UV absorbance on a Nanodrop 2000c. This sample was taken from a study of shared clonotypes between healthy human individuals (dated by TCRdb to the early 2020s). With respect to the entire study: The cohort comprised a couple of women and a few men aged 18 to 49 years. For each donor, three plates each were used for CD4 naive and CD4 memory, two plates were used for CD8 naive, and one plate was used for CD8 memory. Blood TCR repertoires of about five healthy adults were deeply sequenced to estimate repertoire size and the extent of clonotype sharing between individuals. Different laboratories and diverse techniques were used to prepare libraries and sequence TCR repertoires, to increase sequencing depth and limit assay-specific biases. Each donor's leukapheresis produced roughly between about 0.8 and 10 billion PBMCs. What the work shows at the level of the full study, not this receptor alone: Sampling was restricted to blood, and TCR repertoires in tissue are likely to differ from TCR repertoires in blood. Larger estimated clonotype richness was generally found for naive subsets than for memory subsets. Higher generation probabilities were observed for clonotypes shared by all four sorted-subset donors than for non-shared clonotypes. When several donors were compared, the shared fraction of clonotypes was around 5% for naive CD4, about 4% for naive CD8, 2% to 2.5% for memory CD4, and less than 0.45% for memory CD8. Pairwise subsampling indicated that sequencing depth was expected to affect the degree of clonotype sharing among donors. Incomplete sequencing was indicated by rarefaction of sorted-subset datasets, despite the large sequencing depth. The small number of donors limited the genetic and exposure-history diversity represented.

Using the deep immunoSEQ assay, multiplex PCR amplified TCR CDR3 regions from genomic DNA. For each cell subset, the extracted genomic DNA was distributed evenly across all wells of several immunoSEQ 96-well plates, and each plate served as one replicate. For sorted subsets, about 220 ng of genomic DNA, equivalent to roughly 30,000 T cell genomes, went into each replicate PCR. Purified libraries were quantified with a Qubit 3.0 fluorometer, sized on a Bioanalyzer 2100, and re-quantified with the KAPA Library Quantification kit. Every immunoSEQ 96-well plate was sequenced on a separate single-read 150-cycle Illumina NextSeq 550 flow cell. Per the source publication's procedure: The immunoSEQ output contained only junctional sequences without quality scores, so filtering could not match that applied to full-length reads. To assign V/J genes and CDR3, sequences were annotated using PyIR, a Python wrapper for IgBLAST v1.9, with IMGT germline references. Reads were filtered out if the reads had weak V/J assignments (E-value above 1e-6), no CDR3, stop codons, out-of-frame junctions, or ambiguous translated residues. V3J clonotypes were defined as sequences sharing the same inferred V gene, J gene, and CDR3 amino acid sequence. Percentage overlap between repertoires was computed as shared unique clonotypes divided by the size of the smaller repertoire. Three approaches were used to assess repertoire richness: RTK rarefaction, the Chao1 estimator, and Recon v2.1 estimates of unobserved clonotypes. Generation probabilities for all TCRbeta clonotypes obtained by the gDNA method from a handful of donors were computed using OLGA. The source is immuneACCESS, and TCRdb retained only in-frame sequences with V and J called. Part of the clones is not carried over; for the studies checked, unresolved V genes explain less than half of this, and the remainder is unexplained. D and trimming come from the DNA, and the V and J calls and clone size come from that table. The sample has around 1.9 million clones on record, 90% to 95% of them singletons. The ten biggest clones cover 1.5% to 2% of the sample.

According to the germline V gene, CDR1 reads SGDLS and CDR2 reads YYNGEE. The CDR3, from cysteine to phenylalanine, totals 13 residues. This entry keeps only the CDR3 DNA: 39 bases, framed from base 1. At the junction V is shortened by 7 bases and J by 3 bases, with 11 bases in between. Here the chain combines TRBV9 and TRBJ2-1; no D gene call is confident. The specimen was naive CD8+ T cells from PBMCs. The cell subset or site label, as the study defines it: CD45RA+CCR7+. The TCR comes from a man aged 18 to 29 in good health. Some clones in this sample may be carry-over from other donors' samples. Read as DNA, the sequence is TGTGCCAGCCGGTCCGGGCTCTACAATGAGCAGTTCTTC. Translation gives CASRSGLYNEQFF.